The table lists the clone carrying this T cell receptor (beta chain) with a few counts. Antigen unknown. CDR3 length: 14 amino acids. CDR1 and CDR2 from the germline V gene are MNHEY and SVGAGI. Trimming took off 6 bases at V and 4 bases at J, with 12 bases between the two ends. The sample comes from a study of T cells after yellow fever vaccination. Findings of the study overall: Across the CD4 and CD8 compartments, a small share of clonotypes was present in both.

TCRdb re-derived calls from the 5' RACE reads in MiXCR, one entry per CDR3 protein. The repertoire holds under 200,000 distinct CDR3 sequences, with about 10% as singletons. J is TRBJ2-2 and V is TRBV6-5, with a possible D match to TRBD2 (6 bases). Here the sequenced sample was CD8+ T cells sorted from PBMCs, taken 15 days after the yellow fever booster vaccination. The TCR originated in a man between 18 and 35 years old who received the YFV17D yellow fever vaccine. CDR3 sequence: CASSPSVATGELFF. In nucleotides, the CDR3 is TGTGCCAGCAGCCCTAGCGTTGCCACCGGGGAGCTGTTTTTT.